This TCR beta chain emerged from a study of T cell responses to AZD1222 COVID-19 vaccine. Clones were sequenced by immunoSEQ multiplex PCR, and TCRdb holds only the in-frame ones, with some missing. The repertoire holds some 170,000 clones, with over 85% as singletons. With V trimmed by 4 bases and J by 6 bases, 2 bases remained unmatched. Germline lookup yields CDR1 LGHDT and CDR2 YNNKEL (reference sequence). The CDR3 covers 13 residues. This chain links TRBV3-1 (or the pseudogene TRBV3-2) with TRBJ1-1, with TRBD1 matching over 10 bases. This receptor was identified in an adult who received the MenACWY meningococcal vaccine as a control. The sequencing here drew on peripheral blood, taken 28 days after the second dose of the MenACWY control vaccine. The DNA of the CDR3 is TGTGCCAGCAGCCGGACAGGGGGGCCTGAAGCTTTCTTT. Translation: CASSRTGGPEAFF.